The rows below give T cell receptor beta chains drawn from one sample of a study of vaccination and CD4 T cells after COVID-19. Their cognate antigens are unknown. TCRdb passed the PCR reads through MiXCR, listing each CDR3 protein once. Of approximately 16,000 distinct CDR3 sequences in the sample, about four fifths were seen once. The sample consisted of CD4+ T cells from blood, cultured in vitro, taken after SARS-CoV-2 vaccination. The receptors were gathered from a human donor who received a COVID-19 vaccine. Each CDR3 is given with its conserved first and last residue. Fields, in order: D gene, V gene, J gene, clone size, CDR3 DNA, CDR3 protein. A D gene is named only where the DNA matches it firmly. Some rows mark clone size as missing; the rest say once, few, many or name a class of expanded clone.

NA,TRBV7-8,TRBJ1-6,once,TGTGCCAGCAGCACCGGCCAGGGGTATAATTCACCCCTCCACTTT,CASSTGQGYNSPLHF
NA,TRBV7-8,TRBJ2-3,few,TGTGCCAGCAGCTTAGTAACAGGGCAACCCACAGATACGCAGTATTTT,CASSLVTGQPTDTQYF
TRBD2,TRBV12-3/TRBV12-4,TRBJ2-6,NA,TGTGCCATACGGGGGGGTCCGACTGGGGCCAACGTCCTGACTTTC,CAIRGGPTGANVLTF
NA,TRBV19,TRBJ1-5,NA,TGTGCCAGTAGTATAGGGACGGGGAGAAATCAGCCCCAGCATTTT,CASSIGTGRNQPQHF
NA,TRBV7-9,TRBJ1-5,NA,TGTGCCAGCAGCTTAGCGAGTGAGGATCAGCCCCAGCATTTT,CASSLASEDQPQHF
NA,TRBV5-1,TRBJ2-6,NA,TGCGCCAGCAAGTCGGGGGCGCCTGGGGCCAACGTCCTGACTTTC,CASKSGAPGANVLTF
NA,TRBV20-1,TRBJ1-5,NA,TGCAGTGCTAGTCGTAGGGGCTTAGGTCAGCCCCAGCATTTT,CSASRRGLGQPQHF
TRBD2,TRBV10-1,TRBJ2-1,once,TGCGCCAGCAGTGAGTCGGGACTAGCGGACACCAATAGAAAGGGGTTCTTC,CASSESGLADTNRKGFF
TRBD1,TRBV11-2,TRBJ1-6,NA,TGTGCCAGCAGCTTAGGGACAGGGGGTGTCTCCTATAATTCACCCCTCCACTTT,CASSLGTGGVSYNSPLHF
NA,TRBV12-3/TRBV12-4,TRBJ1-6,NA,TGTGCCAGCACAAAGGTTGGTTCACCCCTCCACTTT,CASTKVGSPLHF
NA,TRBV2,TRBJ1-1,NA,TGTGCCAGCAGTGAAGTGGGAGTAAGCACTGAAGCTTTCTTT,CASSEVGVSTEAFF
NA,TRBV2,TRBJ1-1,NA,TGTGCCAGCAGTGAGCAGCAGAACACTGAAGCTTTCTTT,CASSEQQNTEAFF
NA,TRBV30,TRBJ1-5,NA,TGTGCCTGGGGCCAGGACAGCAGCAATCAGCCCCAGCATTTT,CAWGQDSSNQPQHF
NA,TRBV5-1,TRBJ2-2,NA,TGCGCCAGCAGCTTGGAGGGGAGGAACACCGGGGAGCTGTTTTTT,CASSLEGRNTGELFF
NA,TRBV20-1,TRBJ1-1,NA,TGCAGTGCTAGAGAACACGCGAACACTGAAGCTTTCTTT,CSAREHANTEAFF
NA,TRBV7-3,TRBJ2-3,NA,TGTGCCAGCAGCCTGGGGACCGCACCTAGCACAGATACGCAGTATTTT,CASSLGTAPSTDTQYF
TRBD1,TRBV20-1,TRBJ1-6,NA,TGCAGTGCTCAGAAGACAGGGGGCGATTCACCCCTCCACTTT,CSAQKTGGDSPLHF
TRBD2,TRBV12-3/TRBV12-4,TRBJ2-5,NA,TGTGCCAGCAGTTTCGTCAAAGAGCGGGGGGCATACCAAGAGACCCAGTACTTC,CASSFVKERGAYQETQYF
TRBD2,TRBV6-4,TRBJ2-3,NA,TGTGCCAGCAGTGTACGACTAGCGGGGGGCACAGATACGCAGTATTTT,CASSVRLAGGTDTQYF
NA,TRBV10-3,TRBJ1-4,few,TGTGCCATCAGACAAGGTGCAACTAATGAAAAACTGTTTTTT,CAIRQGATNEKLFF
TRBD2,TRBV2,TRBJ2-2,NA,TGTGCCAGCAGTGACCCACGACTAGCGGGGGGACCCGGGAACACCGGGGAGCTGTTTTTT,CASSDPRLAGGPGNTGELFF
TRBD1,TRBV6-5,TRBJ1-6,NA,TGTGCCAGCAGTTACTCGTATCCGGGACAGGGGGCGTATAATTCACCCCTCCACTTT,CASSYSYPGQGAYNSPLHF
NA,TRBV20-1,TRBJ1-1,NA,TGCAGTGCTAAAATCGGAAACACTGAAGCTTTCTTT,CSAKIGNTEAFF
NA,TRBV20-1,TRBJ1-5,few,TGCAGTGCTAGTGGAGGGAATCAGCCCCAGCATTTT,CSASGGNQPQHF
NA,TRBV11-3,TRBJ2-5,NA,TGTGCCAGCAGCTTAGCCGCAGGGTTAGAGACCCAGTACTTC,CASSLAAGLETQYF
TRBD1,TRBV7-9,TRBJ1-2,NA,TGTGCCAGCAGCCCCAGGGGGCGTAGTGGCTACACCTTC,CASSPRGRSGYTF